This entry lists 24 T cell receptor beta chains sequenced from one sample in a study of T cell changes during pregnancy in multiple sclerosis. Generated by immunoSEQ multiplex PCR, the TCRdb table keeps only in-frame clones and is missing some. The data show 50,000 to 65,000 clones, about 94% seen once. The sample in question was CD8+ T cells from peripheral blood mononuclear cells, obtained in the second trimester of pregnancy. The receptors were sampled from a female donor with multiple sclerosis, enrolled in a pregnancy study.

CDR3 residues: CASSLQGGSEKLFF. The CDR3, as DNA: TGTGCCAGCTCACTACAGGGGGGAAGCGAAAAACTGTTTTTT. The rearrangement links TRBV18 to TRBJ1-4, with TRBD1 identical over 8 bases. The CDR3 spans 14 residues. CDR1 and CDR2 (germline): KGHSH, LQKENI. With V trimmed by 4 bases and J by 8 bases, 6 bases remained unmatched.

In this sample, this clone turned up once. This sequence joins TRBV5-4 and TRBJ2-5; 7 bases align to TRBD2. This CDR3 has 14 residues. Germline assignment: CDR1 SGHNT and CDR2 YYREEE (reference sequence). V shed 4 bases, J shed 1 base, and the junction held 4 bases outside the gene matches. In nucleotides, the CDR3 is TGTGCCAGCAGCCGTCGGGGGGTCCAAGAGACCCAGTACTTC. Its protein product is CASSRRGVQETQYF.

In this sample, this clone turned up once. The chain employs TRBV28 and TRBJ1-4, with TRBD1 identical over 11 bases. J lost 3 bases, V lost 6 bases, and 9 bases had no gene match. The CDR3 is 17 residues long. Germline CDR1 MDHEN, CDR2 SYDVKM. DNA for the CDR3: TGTGCCAGCAGCTACTGGACAGGGGGCCGCCCTAATGAAAAACTGTTTTTT. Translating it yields CASSYWTGGRPNEKLFF.

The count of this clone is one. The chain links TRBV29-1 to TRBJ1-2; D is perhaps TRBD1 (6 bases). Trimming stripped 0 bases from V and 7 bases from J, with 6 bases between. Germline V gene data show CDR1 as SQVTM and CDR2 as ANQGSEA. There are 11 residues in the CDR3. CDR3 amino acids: CSVEDRGGYTF. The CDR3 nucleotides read TGCAGCGTTGAAGACAGGGGTGGCTACACCTTC. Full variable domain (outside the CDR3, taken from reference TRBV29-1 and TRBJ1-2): SAVISQKPSRDICQRGTSLTIQCQVDSQVTMMFWYRQQPGQSLTLIATANQGSEATYESGFVIDKFPISRPNLTFSTLTVSNMSPEDSSIYLCSVEDRGGYTFGSGTRLTVV.

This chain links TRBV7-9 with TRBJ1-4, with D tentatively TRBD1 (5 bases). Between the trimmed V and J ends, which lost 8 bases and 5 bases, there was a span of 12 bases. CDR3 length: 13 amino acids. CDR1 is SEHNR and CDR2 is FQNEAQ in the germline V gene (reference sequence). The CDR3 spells CASRGGGNEKLFF. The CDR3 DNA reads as TGTGCCAGCCGTGGGGGGGGGAATGAAAAACTGTTTTTT.

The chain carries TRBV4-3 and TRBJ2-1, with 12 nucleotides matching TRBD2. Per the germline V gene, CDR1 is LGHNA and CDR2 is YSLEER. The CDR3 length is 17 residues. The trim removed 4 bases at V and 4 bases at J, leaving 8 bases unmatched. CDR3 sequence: CASSPRGLAGGYNEQFF. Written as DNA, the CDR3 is TGCGCCAGCAGCCCCCGAGGCCTAGCGGGGGGGTACAATGAGCAGTTCTTC.

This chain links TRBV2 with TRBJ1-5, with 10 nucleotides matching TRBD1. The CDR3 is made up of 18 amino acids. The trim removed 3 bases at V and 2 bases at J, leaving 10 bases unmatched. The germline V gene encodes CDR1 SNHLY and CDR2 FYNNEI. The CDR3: CASSEPGQGLDGNQPQHF. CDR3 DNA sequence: TGTGCCAGCAGTGAGCCGGGACAGGGGCTGGATGGCAATCAGCCCCAGCATTTT. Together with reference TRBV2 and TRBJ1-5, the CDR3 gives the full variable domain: EPEVTQTPSHQVTQMGQEVILRCVPISNHLYFYWYRQILGQKVEFLVSFYNNEISEKSEIFDDQFSVERPDGSNFTLKIRSTKLEDSAMYFCASSEPGQGLDGNQPQHFGDGTRLSIL.

CDR3 sequence (DNA): TGTGCCAGCAGCTTAGCCGTGACTAGCGGCTCCTACAATGAGCAGTTCTTC. It codes for CASSLAVTSGSYNEQFF. This rearrangement joins TRBV11-2 to TRBJ2-1; 9 nucleotides align to TRBD2. The CDR3 has 17 amino acids. The germline V gene encodes CDR1 SGHAT and CDR2 FQNNGV. The ends lost 1 base at V and 0 bases at J; junction bases unmatched: 4.

This CDR3 is CASGAGVGYEQYF. The DNA for the CDR3 is TGTGCCAGCGGAGCGGGAGTAGGCTACGAGCAGTACTTC. The chain links TRBV27 to TRBJ2-7; 8 nucleotides line up with TRBD2. This CDR3 has 13 amino acids. V trimming: 8 bases; J trimming: 3 bases; junction bases outside the gene matches: 6. The V gene's germline CDR1 is MNHEY and CDR2 SMNVEV (reference sequence).

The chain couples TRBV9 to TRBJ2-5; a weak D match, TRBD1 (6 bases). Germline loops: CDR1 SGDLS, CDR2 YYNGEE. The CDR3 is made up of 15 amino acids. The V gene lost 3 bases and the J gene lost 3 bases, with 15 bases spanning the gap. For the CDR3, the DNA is TGTGCCAGCAGCGGCTGGGGGCAGGGAAAAGAGACCCAGTACTTC. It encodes CASSGWGQGKETQYF.

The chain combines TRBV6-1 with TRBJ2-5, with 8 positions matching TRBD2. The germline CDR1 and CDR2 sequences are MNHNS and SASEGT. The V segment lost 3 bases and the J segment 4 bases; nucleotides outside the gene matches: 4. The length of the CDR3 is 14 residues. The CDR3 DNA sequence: TGTGCCAGCAGTGACACAGCGGGGGCAGAGACCCAGTACTTC. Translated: CASSDTAGAETQYF.

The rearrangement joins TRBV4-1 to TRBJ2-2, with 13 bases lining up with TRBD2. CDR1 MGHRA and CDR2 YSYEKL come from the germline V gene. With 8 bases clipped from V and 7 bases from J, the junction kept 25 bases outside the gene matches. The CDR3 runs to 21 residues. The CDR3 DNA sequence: TGCGCCAGCGAATCTCGGAGCGCGACTAGCGGGAGGCCCGGTGGGGGCGGGGAGCTGTTTTTT. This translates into CASESRSATSGRPGGGGELFF.

CDR3 DNA sequence: TGCGCCAGCAGCACCGGGGGGGCCGACGAGCAGTTCTTC. This codes for CASSTGGADEQFF. The chain couples TRBV4-3 to TRBJ2-1; 8 bases fit TRBD2. J gave up 10 bases and V 5 bases, and 7 bases lay outside the gene matches. Germline lookup yields CDR1 LGHNA and CDR2 YSLEER. The CDR3 loop spans 13 amino acids.

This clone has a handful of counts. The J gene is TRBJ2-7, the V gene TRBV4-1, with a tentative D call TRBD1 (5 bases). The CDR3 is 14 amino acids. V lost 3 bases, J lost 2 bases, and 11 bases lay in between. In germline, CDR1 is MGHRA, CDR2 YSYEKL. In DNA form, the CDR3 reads TGCGCCAGCAGCCAGTCTCAGGGTACCTACGAGCAGTACTTC. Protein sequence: CASSQSQGTYEQYF.

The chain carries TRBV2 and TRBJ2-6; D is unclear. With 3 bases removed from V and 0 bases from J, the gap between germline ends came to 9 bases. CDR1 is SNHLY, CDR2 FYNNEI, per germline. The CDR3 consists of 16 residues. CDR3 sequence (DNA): TGTGCCAGCAGTGACGAACACCTCTCTGGGGCCAACGTCCTGACTTTC. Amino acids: CASSDEHLSGANVLTF.

The CDR3 bases are TGTGCCAGTACACTCGGGATGGGGACTGAAGCTTTCTTT. It yields the protein CASTLGMGTEAFF. This rearrangement joins TRBV19 to TRBJ1-1; unclear D gene. V gave up 7 bases and J gave up 5 bases, with 14 bases separating them. The CDR3 runs to 13 residues. Germline values: CDR1 LNHDA, CDR2 SQIVND (reference sequence).

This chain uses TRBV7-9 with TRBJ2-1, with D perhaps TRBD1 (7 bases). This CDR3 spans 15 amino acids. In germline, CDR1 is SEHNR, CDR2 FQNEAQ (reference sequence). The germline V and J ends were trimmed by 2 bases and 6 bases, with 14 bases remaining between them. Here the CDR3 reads CASSLSGGQGNEQFF. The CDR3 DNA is TGTGCCAGCAGCTTATCAGGGGGGCAGGGCAATGAGCAGTTCTTC.

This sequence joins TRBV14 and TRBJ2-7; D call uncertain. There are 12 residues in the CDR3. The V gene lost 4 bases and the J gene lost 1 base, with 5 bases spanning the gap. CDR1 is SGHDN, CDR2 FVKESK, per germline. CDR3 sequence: CASSRLSYEQYF. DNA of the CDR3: TGTGCCAGCAGCCGTTTATCCTACGAGCAGTACTTC.

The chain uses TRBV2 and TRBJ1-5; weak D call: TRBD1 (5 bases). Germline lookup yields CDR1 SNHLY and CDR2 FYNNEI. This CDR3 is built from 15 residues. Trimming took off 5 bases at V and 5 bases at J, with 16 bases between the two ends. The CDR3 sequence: CASSFVVGGDQPQHF. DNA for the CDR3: TGTGCCAGCAGTTTTGTGGTCGGGGGGGATCAGCCCCAGCATTTT.

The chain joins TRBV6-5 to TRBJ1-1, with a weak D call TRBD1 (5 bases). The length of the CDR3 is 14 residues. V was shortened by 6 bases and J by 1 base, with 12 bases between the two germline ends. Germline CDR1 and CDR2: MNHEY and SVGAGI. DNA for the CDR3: TGTGCCAGCAGCGCGACAGAAGGGAACACTGAAGCTTTCTTT. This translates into CASSATEGNTEAFF.

CDR3 nucleotide sequence: TGTGCCAGCAGTGAATTTAACAGGGGAAGCGCAGATACGCAGTATTTT. It is translated as CASSEFNRGSADTQYF. The gene calls are TRBV25-1 and TRBJ2-3, with 7 bases fitting TRBD1. The CDR3 spans 16 residues. Trimming removed 1 base from V and 4 bases from J; junction bases left unmatched: 8. Germline V gene lookup returns CDR1 MGHDK and CDR2 SYGVNS.

CDR3 protein: CASSFAQFNQPQHF. The CDR3 coding sequence is TGTGCCAGCAGTTTTGCACAGTTCAACCAGCCCCAGCATTTT. The V call is TRBV27, the J call TRBJ1-5; D is uncertain. V was cut by 3 bases and J by 7 bases, with 13 bases left in between. Germline-derived CDR1 and CDR2 are MNHEY and SMNVEV (reference sequence). The CDR3 sequence is 14 residues long.

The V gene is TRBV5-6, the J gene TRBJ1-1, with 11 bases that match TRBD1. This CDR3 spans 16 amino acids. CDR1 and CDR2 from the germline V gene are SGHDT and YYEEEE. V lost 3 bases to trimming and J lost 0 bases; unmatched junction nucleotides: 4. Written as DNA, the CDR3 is TGTGCCAGCAGCTGGGGGACAGGGGGGATGAACACTGAAGCTTTCTTT. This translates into CASSWGTGGMNTEAFF. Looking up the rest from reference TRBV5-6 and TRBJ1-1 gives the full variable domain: DAGVTQSPTHLIKTRGQQVTLRCSPKSGHDTVSWYQQALGQGPQFIFQYYEEEERQRGNFPDRFSGHQFPNYSSELNVNALLLGDSALYLCASSWGTGGMNTEAFFGQGTRLTVV.

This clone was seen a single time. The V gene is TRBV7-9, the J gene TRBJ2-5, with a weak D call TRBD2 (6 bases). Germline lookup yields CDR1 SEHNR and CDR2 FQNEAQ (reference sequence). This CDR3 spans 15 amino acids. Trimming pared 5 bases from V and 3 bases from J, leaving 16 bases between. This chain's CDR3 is CASSLVGLGEETQYF. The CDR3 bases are TGTGCCAGCAGCCTAGTGGGACTTGGGGAAGAGACCCAGTACTTC.